This T cell receptor (beta chain) stems from a study of radiotherapy plus CTLA-4 blockade in lung cancer. In the study overall: Objective responses were recorded in about 18% of patients, with disease control recorded in about 33%.

Study-level findings and limits: After treatment with radiotherapy plus ipilimumab, TCR clones that came from the tumor expanded in blood.

Libraries were prepared by immunoSEQ multiplex PCR; TCRdb keeps only in-frame clonotypes and omits some of them. The sample carries tens of thousands of clones, roughly 80% recorded once. With 0 bases removed from V and 5 bases from J, the gap between germline ends came to 13 bases. This CDR3 contains 15 residues. The germline V gene has CDR1 MGHRA and CDR2 YSYEKL. As to this clone: What it binds is not known.

This sequence was found in a human donor with non-small cell lung cancer who had stable disease on radiotherapy plus ipilimumab. Material: peripheral blood, obtained from a patient treated with radiotherapy plus ipilimumab. This chain joins TRBV4-1 and TRBJ1-1; tentative D call: TRBD1 (5 bases). The CDR3 DNA sequence: TGCGCCAGCAGCCAAGATTCCGGGTGGGGGACTGAAGCTTTCTTT. Protein: CASSQDSGWGTEAFF.